This T cell receptor beta chain was observed in a study of blood T cell repertoires in COVID-19. This clone was seen more than once but under ten times. The CDR3 sequence is 15 residues long. V shed 6 bases and J shed 0 bases, with 12 bases lying between them. In germline, CDR1 is MNHEY, CDR2 SVGAGI. Original methodology: Researchers report that nucleated cell counts were estimated from reference gene primer amplification. The protocol was immunoSEQ multiplex PCR, while the TCRdb copy is restricted to in-frame clones and leaves out a portion. The V and J calls and the clone size are those of that table, but D and trimming were determined from the DNA. The sample has 200,000 to 250,000 clones, around 80% seen once.

The source of this sequence is a woman between 40 and 50 years old with acute or convalescent COVID-19. Sequencing input: peripheral blood. The V gene is TRBV6-5, the J gene TRBJ2-1; a weak D match, TRBD2 (6 bases). For the CDR3, the DNA is TGTGCCAGCAGCCTAGCGTCAAGCTCCTACAATGAGCAGTTCTTC. Amino acids: CASSLASSSYNEQFF.